These 4 T cell receptor beta chains originate from one sample sequenced in a study of shared clonotypes between healthy human individuals. Clones were read by immunoSEQ multiplex PCR, and TCRdb kept only the in-frame ones, dropping some. The data hold 2 million to 3 million clones, with roughly 93% observed a single time. The specimen sequenced was naive CD4+ T cells from PBMCs. The subset was: CD45RA+ positively selected. All receptors come from a man between 18 and 35 years old in good health. Some clones in this sample may be carry-over from other donors' samples.

J is TRBJ2-3 and V is TRBV11-3; a weak D match, TRBD2 (5 bases). The CDR3 sequence is 14 residues long. The germline gives CDR1 SGHNT, CDR2 YENEEA. V shed 4 bases and J shed 2 bases, with 10 bases lying between them. The CDR3 region is CASSSDGNTDTQYF. The CDR3 coding sequence is TGTGCCAGCAGCTCGGACGGGAACACAGATACGCAGTATTTT.

The V call is TRBV28, the J call TRBJ1-6; 9 bases agree with TRBD1. The CDR3 loop spans 15 amino acids. Germline loops: CDR1 MDHEN, CDR2 SYDVKM. Trimming at V came to 6 bases and at J to 9 bases, leaving 9 bases not matched to a gene. The CDR3 DNA is TGTGCCAGCAGGAGAACTGGGACAGGGACTTCACCCCTCCACTTT. This encodes CASRRTGTGTSPLHF.

The rearrangement joins TRBV7-3 to TRBJ2-1; D could derive from TRBD1 or TRBD2 (5 bases each). This CDR3 region has 14 residues. Per germline, CDR1 SGHTA and CDR2 FQGTGA. The V end lost 5 bases, the J end lost 9 bases, and 17 bases lay between the germline ends. The CDR3 DNA is TGTGCCAGCAGCCCGCCCGGGACCCACCGTGAGCAGTTCTTC. This sequence encodes CASSPPGTHREQFF. The entire variable domain, with the rest obtained from reference TRBV7-3 and TRBJ2-1, is as follows: GAGVSQTPSNKVTEKGKYVELRCDPISGHTALYWYRQSLGQGPEFLIYFQGTGAADDSGLPNDRFFAVRPEGSVSTLKIQRTERGDSAVYLCASSPPGTHREQFFGPGTRLTVL.

The chain couples TRBV20-1 to TRBJ2-7; no firm D call. Germline V gene data show CDR1 as DFQATT and CDR2 as SNEGSKA (reference sequence). V was cut by 7 bases and J by 2 bases, with 9 bases left in between. CDR3 length: 11 residues. CDR3 protein: CSVAQTYEQYF. The CDR3 bases are TGCAGTGTCGCGCAAACCTACGAGCAGTACTTC.